Below are 30 T cell receptor beta chains sequenced from a single sample in a study of Tregs in tolerant kidney transplant recipients. TCRdb's table, derived via immunoSEQ multiplex PCR, lists solely in-frame clones and lacks some. The table lists 45,000 to 55,000 clones, with about 0.85% in the top ten. The specimen comprised CD4+ T cells from blood, sampled before the transplant. Receptors were obtained from a human donor who received a combined kidney and bone marrow transplant.

For this clone: The missing CDR3 end, 3 residues past where the read stops, is filled in from the germline J gene. The genes are TRBV5-1 and TRBJ2-1; D may be TRBD2 (6 bases). This CDR3 has 14 amino acids. V was pared by 0 bases and J by 2 bases, with 6 bases between. Germline V CDR1 and CDR2: SGHRS, YFSETQ. CDR3 residues: CASSLASAYNEQFF. The CDR3 bases that were read are TGCGCCAGCAGCTTGGCTAGCGCCTACAATGAG.

Remarks on this clone: The read ends 3 residues shy of where the CDR3 ends; the end is completed using the germline J gene. V and J are TRBV30 and TRBJ1-3, with TRBD1 identical over 8 bases. The CDR3 totals 15 residues. V lost 4 bases, J lost 3 bases, and 8 bases stayed unmatched. From germline, CDR1 is GTSNPN and CDR2 SVGIG (reference sequence). The covered CDR3 bases are TGTGCCTGGACCTCCGACAGGGGTAATGGAAACACC. Translated: CAWTSDRGNGNT. The full CDR3 protein reads CAWTSDRGNGNTIYF.

Comments on this clone: The read halts 3 residues ahead of the CDR3 end, with the missing end drawn from the germline J gene. The rearrangement links TRBV18 to TRBJ1-2; D is perhaps TRBD1 (6 bases). CDR1 is KGHSH, CDR2 LQKENI, per germline. V was trimmed by 3 bases and J by 2 bases, leaving 19 bases between them. CDR3 length equals 17 residues. Here the CDR3 reads CASSPVLFGTQNYGYTF. The sequenced CDR3 bases are TGTGCCAGCTCACCTGTCCTTTTCGGGACACAAAACTATGGC.

As to this clone: The CDR3 extends 3 residues past the end of the read, so its final part is completed from the germline J gene. This sequence joins TRBV20-1 and TRBJ2-7, with 9 bases identical to TRBD2. The CDR3 length is 14 residues. With V trimmed by 1 base and J by 6 bases, 7 bases remained unmatched. Per germline, CDR1 DFQATT and CDR2 SNEGSKA (reference sequence). The part of the CDR3 DNA that was read is TGCAGTGCTAGAGGTACGGCTAGCGGGACCGAG. As protein: CSARGTASGTE. The full-length CDR3 reads as CSARGTASGTEQYF.

In the case of this clone: The read is 3 residues too short to cover the CDR3 end, so that end is filled in from the germline J gene. This chain connects TRBV5-1 to TRBJ2-7, with 8 bases that match TRBD1. CDR3 length: 14 amino acids. CDR1 and CDR2 (germline): SGHRS, YFSETQ. V dropped 5 bases and J dropped 3; count of bases not matched to a gene: 7. CDR3 bases read: TGCGCCAGCAGTTCTGGACAGGGAATCTACGAG. Protein: CASSSGQGIYE. Given in full, the CDR3 is CASSSGQGIYEQYF. Looking up the rest from reference TRBV5-1 and TRBJ2-7 gives the full variable domain: KAGVTQTPRYLIKTRGQQVTLSCSPISGHRSVSWYQQTPGQGLQFLFEYFSETQRNKGNFPGRFSGRQFSNSRSEMNVSTLELGDSALYLCASSSGQGIYEQYFGPGTRLTVT.

Comment on this clone: The CDR3 end is not reached by the read, which stops 3 residues before it; the germline J gene fills it in. The V call is TRBV10-3, the J call TRBJ1-2; 7 bases line up with TRBD1. The CDR3 is made up of 14 amino acids. Germline CDR1 reads ENHRY; CDR2 reads SYGVKD. The CDR3 bases that were read are TGTGCCATCAGGGCGACAGGGCAGATTGGGGGC. It codes for CAIRATGQIGG. The full-length CDR3 reads as CAIRATGQIGGYTF.

On this clone itself: The sequenced fragment ends 3 residues before the CDR3 boundary, so the rest is inferred from the germline J gene. This sequence joins TRBV18 and TRBJ2-1; 12 bases agree with TRBD2. The length of the CDR3 is 17 residues. Germline CDR1 and CDR2: KGHSH and LQKENI. The V and J ends lost 3 bases and 4 bases, in that order; junction bases with no gene match: 7. CDR3 DNA (partial): TGTGCCAGCTCACCCGGACTAGCGGGATTTAAGTACAATGAG. Translating gives CASSPGLAGFKYNE. The CDR3 as a whole reads CASSPGLAGFKYNEQFF.

Note on this clone: The CDR3 end lies 3 residues beyond the end of the read and is filled in from the germline J gene. V gene TRBV5-4 combines with J gene TRBJ2-1; TRBD2 agrees at 12 bases. Germline-derived CDR1 and CDR2 are SGHNT and YYREEE (reference sequence). The CDR3 spans 16 residues. The J segment lost 9 bases and the V segment lost 4 bases, leaving 11 bases of the junction unmatched. The CDR3 reads CASSTLTSGGSAEQFF. The covered CDR3 bases are TGTGCCAGCAGCACGCTGACTAGCGGGGGCTCAGCTGAG.

On this clone itself: Coverage ceases 3 residues before the CDR3 finishes, and the germline J gene fills in the end. The chain recombines TRBV20-1 with TRBJ2-7, with D possibly being TRBD2 (6 bases). The germline gives CDR1 DFQATT, CDR2 SNEGSKA (reference sequence). Trimming pared 5 bases from V and 3 bases from J, leaving 14 bases between. This CDR3 has 13 amino acids. The CDR3 DNA, read in part, is TGCAGTGCTCTGGGGGGACGGTACTACGAG. The encoded protein is CSALGGRYYE. The entire CDR3 protein is CSALGGRYYEQYF.

Notes on this clone: Read coverage stops 3 residues before the CDR3 terminus; the germline J gene supplies the remainder. This chain joins TRBV5-1 and TRBJ1-1, with D tentatively TRBD1 (6 bases). From germline, CDR1 is SGHRS and CDR2 YFSETQ. This CDR3 contains 13 residues. V lost 2 bases and J 4 bases, leaving 9 bases between the germline ends. CDR3 loop: CASSLNRATEAFF. Incomplete CDR3 DNA: TGCGCCAGCAGCTTAAACAGGGCCACTGAA. Full variable domain (rest looked up from reference TRBV5-1 and TRBJ1-1): KAGVTQTPRYLIKTRGQQVTLSCSPISGHRSVSWYQQTPGQGLQFLFEYFSETQRNKGNFPGRFSGRQFSNSRSEMNVSTLELGDSALYLCASSLNRATEAFFGQGTRLTVV.

As for this clone: The missing CDR3 end, 3 residues past where the read stops, is filled in from the germline J gene. This sequence joins TRBV6-2 or TRBV6-3 and TRBJ2-3; 11 bases line up with TRBD2. Losses at the gene ends were 4 bases for V and 5 bases for J; bases not matched to a gene: 8. The CDR3 consists of 16 residues. Germline lookup yields CDR1 MNHEY and CDR2 SVGEGT. CDR3 region: CASSSERLAGRDTQYF. The CDR3 DNA, read in part, is TGTGCCAGCAGTTCCGAACGACTAGCGGGAAGAGATACG.

Concerning this clone itself: Read data end 3 residues before the CDR3 end; the end is taken from the germline J gene. J is TRBJ1-5 and V is TRBV19; D perhaps matches TRBD1 (6 bases). V shed 4 bases and J shed 6 bases, with 13 bases lying between them. Germline loops: CDR1 LNHDA, CDR2 SQIVND (reference sequence). This CDR3 contains 14 residues. The CDR3 is CASSSRGEGQPQHF. The sequenced part of the CDR3 DNA is TGTGCCAGTAGTAGCAGGGGCGAGGGTCAGCCC. Complete variable domain (other parts from reference TRBV19 and TRBJ1-5): DGGITQSPKYLFRKEGQNVTLSCEQNLNHDAMYWYRQDPGQGLRLIYYSQIVNDFQKGDIAEGYSVSREKKESFPLTVTSAQKNPTAFYLCASSSRGEGQPQHFGDGTRLSIL.

Worth noting for this clone: The read comes to an end 3 residues before the CDR3 does, leaving the germline J gene to fill in the end. V usage is TRBV7-2 and J usage is TRBJ2-7; D not certain. The ends were cut back, 5 bases at V and 1 base at J, with 9 bases in the middle. The germline CDR1 and CDR2 sequences are SGHTA and FQGNSA. CDR3 length: 13 residues. CDR3 region: CASSAQASYEQYF. CDR3 DNA (partial): TGTGCCAGCAGCGCGCAGGCTTCCTACGAG.

Regarding this clone: The CDR3 is cut off 3 residues early in the read; its end comes from the germline J gene. The rearrangement links TRBV7-6 to TRBJ2-7, with 7 bases identical to TRBD1. Germline CDR1 is SGHVS and CDR2 is FNYEAQ. This CDR3 comprises 14 residues. V shed 5 bases, J shed 3 bases, and the junction held 7 bases outside the gene matches. The sequenced CDR3 bases are TGTGCCAGCAGCCAAACGGGACAGCGCTACGAG. It yields the protein CASSQTGQRYE. The CDR3 in full is CASSQTGQRYEQYF.

As concerns this clone: The missing CDR3 end, 3 residues past where the read stops, is filled in from the germline J gene. The V and J genes are TRBV19 and TRBJ1-2; perhaps TRBD1 as D (6 bases). The CDR3 has 14 amino acids. Germline CDR1 and CDR2: LNHDA and SQIVND (reference sequence). With 4 bases removed from V and 4 bases from J, the gap between germline ends came to 13 bases. Incomplete CDR3 DNA: TGTGCCAGTAGTAACAGGGATTTAGGCTATGGC. Protein sequence: CASSNRDLGYG. The whole CDR3 sequence is CASSNRDLGYGYTF.

In regard to this clone: From the germline J gene comes the end of the CDR3, since the read stops 3 residues before it. The chain links TRBV28 to TRBJ2-7, with 7 bases that match TRBD2. Germline CDR1 is MDHEN and CDR2 is SYDVKM. The CDR3 is 14 amino acids. The trim removed 6 bases at V and 2 bases at J, leaving 7 bases unmatched. The CDR3 here is CASSLPGLAYEQYF. Partial CDR3 DNA: TGTGCCAGCAGCCTCCCCGGACTAGCCTACGAG.

In the case of this clone: Read data end 3 residues before the CDR3 end; the end is taken from the germline J gene. V and J are TRBV10-2 and TRBJ1-1; tentative D call: TRBD1 (5 bases). The germline CDR1 and CDR2 sequences are WSHSY and SAAADI. The ends were cut back, 5 bases at V and 3 bases at J, with 10 bases in the middle. The CDR3 contains 13 residues. The DNA read from the CDR3 is TGCGCCAGCAGTTCCGGGGGTGACACTGAA. Translating gives CASSSGGDTE. The CDR3 as a whole reads CASSSGGDTEAFF.

About this clone: The CDR3 goes on 3 residues after the read ends, and that part is filled in from the germline J gene. The chain couples TRBV6-1 to TRBJ2-3; 7 bases match TRBD2. Germline V lookup: CDR1 MNHNS, CDR2 SASEGT. The CDR3 is 15 amino acids. Unmatched junction bases numbered 7, after V lost 3 bases and J lost 4 bases. CDR3 sequence reads: CASSEAGAGADTQYF. The part of the CDR3 DNA that was read is TGTGCCAGCAGTGAGGCGGGAGCAGGTGCAGATACG.

Concerning this clone itself: The sequenced fragment ends 3 residues before the CDR3 boundary, so the rest is inferred from the germline J gene. This chain connects TRBV18 to TRBJ1-4; 8 bases match TRBD1. Germline lookup yields CDR1 KGHSH and CDR2 LQKENI. V lost 3 bases, J lost 7 bases, and 7 bases stayed unmatched. This CDR3 region has 15 residues. The CDR3 spells CASSPVGQGGEKLFF. The sequenced CDR3 bases are TGTGCCAGCTCACCTGTTGGACAGGGCGGTGAAAAA.

The sequenced CDR3 bases are TGTGCCAGCACTGCGGACAGGGGGCAATCACCC. This encodes CASTADRGQSP. Given in full, the CDR3 is CASTADRGQSPLHF. The V and J genes are TRBV6-2 or TRBV6-3 and TRBJ1-6, with 11 bases identical to TRBD1. The read gets to within 3 residues of the CDR3 end, and the germline J gene fills in the rest. The CDR3 spans 14 residues. J lost 10 bases, V lost 7 bases, and 6 bases had no gene match. CDR1 and CDR2 from the germline V gene are MNHEY and SVGEGT.

As regards this clone: Read sequence stops 3 residues before the CDR3 end, and the germline J gene provides the missing end. The chain uses TRBV7-9 and TRBJ1-1; D may be TRBD1 (6 bases). The CDR3 is 15 amino acids. Germline V lookup: CDR1 SEHNR, CDR2 FQNEAQ (reference sequence). V was clipped by 6 bases and J by 5 bases, with 19 bases between them. The covered CDR3 bases are TGTGCCAGCAGTCTAGGGGGGGTTGTGGGGACTGAA. This translates into CASSLGGVVGTE. The full-length CDR3 reads as CASSLGGVVGTEAFF.

As concerns this clone: The CDR3 extends 3 residues past the end of the read, so its final part is completed from the germline J gene. The gene calls are TRBV6-1 and TRBJ2-5; TRBD1 matches 7 bases. J lost 7 bases, V lost 3 bases, and 8 bases had no gene match. Germline loops: CDR1 MNHNS, CDR2 SASEGT. The CDR3 is 14 residues long. Partial CDR3 DNA: TGTGCCAGCAGTGAGGACATGACAGGGAGGACC. Translating gives CASSEDMTGRT. The entire CDR3 is CASSEDMTGRTQYF.

A remark on this clone: The read terminates 3 residues ahead of where the CDR3 ends, so the germline J gene completes it. The rearrangement uses TRBV7-3 and TRBJ2-1, with TRBD2 matching over 12 bases. With V trimmed by 3 bases and J by 7 bases, 10 bases remained unmatched. The germline CDR1 and CDR2 sequences are SGHTA and FQGTGA. CDR3 size: 17 residues. The part of the CDR3 DNA that was read is TGTGCCAGCAGCTTCGCAAGACTAGCGGGAGAGGGGAATGAG. It translates to CASSFARLAGEGNE. The CDR3 as a whole reads CASSFARLAGEGNEQFF.

Points on this clone: The read ends 3 residues shy of where the CDR3 ends; the end is completed using the germline J gene. The chain joins TRBV7-3 to TRBJ2-6; TRBD1 matches at 7 bases. The ends lost 4 bases at V and 2 bases at J; junction bases unmatched: 2. In germline, CDR1 is SGHTA, CDR2 FQGTGA. There are 15 residues in the CDR3. The sequenced CDR3 bases are TGTGCCAGCAGCTATACAGGGGCTGGGGCCAACGTC. It specifies CASSYTGAGANV. The entire CDR3 reads CASSYTGAGANVLTF.

As regards this clone: The read is 3 residues too short to cover the CDR3 end, so that end is filled in from the germline J gene. V and J are TRBV18 and TRBJ2-3; D may be TRBD1 (6 bases). V dropped 5 bases and J dropped 1 base, with 16 bases sitting between them. The CDR3 sequence is 16 residues long. CDR1 KGHSH and CDR2 LQKENI come from the germline V gene. The covered CDR3 bases are TGTGCCAGCTCATCCTCACAGGGTGGAGGCACAGATACG. Translated: CASSSSQGGGTDT. The full CDR3 sequence reads CASSSSQGGGTDTQYF.

Concerning this clone: Coverage ceases 3 residues before the CDR3 finishes, and the germline J gene fills in the end. The V gene is TRBV7-2, the J gene TRBJ1-2; 7 bases match TRBD1. J lost 3 bases, V lost 5 bases, and 3 bases had no gene match. The CDR3 sequence is 13 residues long. The V gene's germline CDR1 is SGHTA and CDR2 FQGNSA. CDR3 amino acids: CASSMGQHYGYTF. The CDR3 DNA, read in part, is TGTGCCAGCAGCATGGGACAGCACTATGGC. The variable domain in full, with the rest retrieved from reference TRBV7-2 and TRBJ1-2, is GAGVSQSPSNKVTEKGKDVELRCDPISGHTALYWYRQSLGQGLEFLIYFQGNSAPDKSGLPSDRFSAERTGGSVSTLTIQRTQQEDSAVYLCASSMGQHYGYTFGSGTRLTVV.

On this clone: The CDR3 end falls 3 residues outside the read, so it is completed with the germline J gene. The genes are TRBV7-9 and TRBJ2-7, with 10 bases lining up with TRBD2. Germline V gene data show CDR1 as SEHNR and CDR2 as FQNEAQ (reference sequence). The V segment lost 1 base and the J segment 6 bases; nucleotides outside the gene matches: 6. The CDR3 spans 15 residues. The DNA read from the CDR3 is TGTGCCAGCAGCTTAGGGCTAGCGGGAGATGGCGAG. Translating gives CASSLGLAGDGE. The entire CDR3 is CASSLGLAGDGEQYF.

Turning to this clone: The sequenced fragment ends 3 residues before the CDR3 boundary, so the rest is inferred from the germline J gene. This rearrangement joins TRBV6-1 to TRBJ1-2, with TRBD1 matching over 7 bases. Trimming removed 2 bases from V and 4 bases from J; junction bases left unmatched: 7. The CDR3 sequence is 15 residues long. Germline V gene data show CDR1 as MNHNS and CDR2 as SASEGT. The CDR3 bases that were read are TGTGCCAGCAGTGAATGGGGACAGACCATCTATGGC. This gives the protein CASSEWGQTIYG. The entire CDR3 is CASSEWGQTIYGYTF.

Remarks on this clone: The CDR3 goes on 3 residues after the read ends, and that part is filled in from the germline J gene. The rearrangement uses TRBV28 and TRBJ2-7; weak D call: TRBD1 (5 bases). V lost 1 base to trimming and J lost 3 bases, with 13 bases between them. The germline CDR1 and CDR2 sequences are MDHEN and SYDVKM. The length of the CDR3 is 15 residues. The CDR3 DNA, read in part, is TGTGCCAGCAGTTTATTTAGGGGCCGGCACTACGAG. It encodes CASSLFRGRHYE. In full, the CDR3 is CASSLFRGRHYEQYF.

For this clone: The read comes to an end 3 residues before the CDR3 does, leaving the germline J gene to fill in the end. The chain joins TRBV20-1 to TRBJ1-1; D uncertain. There are 14 residues in the CDR3. Germline V CDR1 and CDR2: DFQATT, SNEGSKA (reference sequence). V was cut by 3 bases and J by 0 bases, with 11 bases left in between. The CDR3 is CSASIQTLNTEAFF. CDR3 DNA, as far as it was read: TGCAGTGCTAGCATACAGACCTTGAACACTGAA.